These T cell receptor beta chains were read from a single sample in a study of blood T cell repertoires in COVID-19. This table comes from immunoSEQ multiplex PCR, and its TCRdb copy is limited to in-frame clones, with some not included. The sample yields under 200,000 clones, over 75% seen once. Material: peripheral blood. The receptors were sampled from a man in his 70s with acute or convalescent COVID-19. CDR3s include the opening cysteine and the closing phenylalanine or tryptophan. A D gene is named only where the DNA matches it firmly. Only some rows state a clone size, as once, few, many or a class for expanded clones.

j_call | clone_size | v_call | d_call | cdr3_nt | cdr3_aa
TRBJ1-6 | NA | TRBV5-5 | NA | TGTGCCAGCAGCTTGGCCGCGAGTTCGGGTTCACCCCTCCACTTT | CASSLAASSGSPLHF
TRBJ1-2 | NA | TRBV25-1 | NA | TGTGCCAGCCGCGGGACGGGAGCTAACTATGGCTACACCTTC | CASRGTGANYGYTF
TRBJ2-3 | NA | TRBV11-2 | TRBD2 | TGTGCCAGCAGCTTAGAATGGGGCGGGGGGGCCACAGATACGCAGTATTTT | CASSLEWGGGATDTQYF
TRBJ1-3 | few | TRBV5-4 | TRBD1 | TGTGCCAGCGGGACAGGGGGAGTTGGAAACACCATATATTTT | CASGTGGVGNTIYF
TRBJ2-5 | once | TRBV5-4 | TRBD1 | TGTGCCAGCAGCTTCGACAGGGTATCGTGGGAGACCCAGTACTTC | CASSFDRVSWETQYF
TRBJ2-3 | NA | TRBV19 | NA | TGTGCCAGTAGTATGGCGGGGTGGGGAGATACGCAGTATTTT | CASSMAGWGDTQYF
TRBJ1-4 | NA | TRBV7-2 | NA | TGTGCCAGCAGCTTCGGCGCGGGAAGTGAGGAAAAACTGTTTTTT | CASSFGAGSEEKLFF
TRBJ2-3 | NA | TRBV5-4 | NA | TGTGCCAGCAGCCGGGACTCATTTAGCACAGATACGCAGTATTTT | CASSRDSFSTDTQYF
TRBJ1-1 | NA | TRBV11-3 | NA | TGTGCCAGCAGCTTAGATCAGGCCACTGAAGCTTTCTTT | CASSLDQATEAFF
TRBJ2-1 | once | TRBV7-9 | NA | TGTGCCAGCAGCTTACAAACAGTTTTAAACAATGAGCAGTTCTTC | CASSLQTVLNNEQFF
TRBJ2-1 | NA | TRBV9 | TRBD2 | TGTGCCAGCAGCGTAGCGGCGGGAGGGCCAAATGAGCAGTTCTTC | CASSVAAGGPNEQFF
TRBJ1-6 | few | TRBV7-9 | NA | TGTGCCAGCAGCTTAGGGGGCCCCGTTGGTAATTCACCCCTCCACTTT | CASSLGGPVGNSPLHF
TRBJ1-2 | few | TRBV5-1 | NA | TGCGCCAGCAGCTTGGCAGGGCCCGATGGCTACACCTTC | CASSLAGPDGYTF
TRBJ1-2 | few | TRBV11-2 | NA | TGTGCCAGCAGCATTAGTCGGGAGGACTATGGCTACACCTTC | CASSISREDYGYTF
TRBJ1-6 | NA | TRBV3-1/TRBV3-2 | TRBD1 | TGTGCCAGCAGCCAAAGACAGGGGTATAATTCACCCCTCCACTTT | CASSQRQGYNSPLHF
TRBJ2-2 | NA | TRBV5-1 | TRBD2 | TGCGCCAGCAGCTTCGCGGGGGGAGTTGGGGAGCTGTTTTTT | CASSFAGGVGELFF
TRBJ1-6 | NA | TRBV28 | NA | TGTGCCAGCAGTGGTGCGGACAGTAATAATTCACCCCTCCACTTT | CASSGADSNNSPLHF
TRBJ2-2 | NA | TRBV10-3 | NA | TGTGCCATCAGTGTTGGAACGGGGGCCGGGGAGCTGTTTTTT | CAISVGTGAGELFF
TRBJ2-3 | NA | TRBV14 | NA | TGTGCCAGCAGCCAAGGAGTCCGCACGCTAGATACGCAGTATTTT | CASSQGVRTLDTQYF
TRBJ2-2 | few | TRBV11-2 | TRBD1 | TGTGCCAGCAGCTTGGACAGGGCGGCCGGGGAGCTGTTTTTT | CASSLDRAAGELFF
TRBJ2-1 | NA | TRBV11-2 | TRBD1 | TGTGCCAGCAGCTTACCCGGGACAGGCCGATCCAATGAGCAGTTCTTC | CASSLPGTGRSNEQFF
TRBJ2-5 | NA | TRBV3-1/TRBV3-2 | TRBD1 | TGTGCCAGCAGCCGAGGGACAGGGGGACAAGAGACCCAGTACTTC | CASSRGTGGQETQYF
TRBJ2-2 | NA | TRBV7-9 | TRBD2 | TGTGCCAGCAGCTTCGCGGCGGGAGTTTCCACCGGGGAGCTGTTTTTT | CASSFAAGVSTGELFF
TRBJ2-7 | few | TRBV2 | NA | TGTGCCAGCAGTGAAGTAATGGCAGGCGAGCAGTACTTC | CASSEVMAGEQYF